The rows below give T cell receptor beta chains drawn from one sample of a study of blood T cell repertoires in COVID-19. Profiling relied on immunoSEQ multiplex PCR, and the TCRdb table lists in-frame clones only, not all of them. The sample records tens of thousands of clones, around 87% being singletons. Sequenced material: peripheral blood. These receptors were obtained from a human donor in a cohort sampled during active COVID-19. Each CDR3 is given with its conserved first and last residue. The order of the fields is V gene, J gene, clone size, D gene, CDR3 protein, CDR3 DNA. The D gene is left open where the match is weak. Some rows have no size entry. The others give once, few or many, or a class for an expanded clone.

V: TRBV6-5
J: TRBJ1-2
size: once
D: TRBD1
CDR3: CASSSRDSLNYGYTF
DNA: TGTGCCAGCAGTTCCCGGGACAGTCTGAACTATGGCTACACCTTC

V: TRBV5-8
J: TRBJ1-4
size: .
D: .
CDR3: CASSTTGRLNEKLFF
DNA: TGTGCCAGCAGCACTACAGGCAGACTTAATGAAAAACTGTTTTTT

V: TRBV4-3
J: TRBJ1-2
size: .
D: .
CDR3: CASSQVAGVNYGYTF
DNA: TGCGCCAGCAGCCAAGTGGCCGGGGTTAACTATGGCTACACCTTC

V: TRBV4-2
J: TRBJ1-2
size: .
D: .
CDR3: CASSQERYSGAYGYTF
DNA: TGTGCCAGCAGCCAAGAGAGATATTCAGGGGCCTATGGCTACACCTTC

V: TRBV7-9
J: TRBJ1-2
size: few
D: TRBD1
CDR3: CASSLAADRGNYGYTF
DNA: TGTGCCAGCAGCTTAGCCGCGGACAGGGGGAATTATGGCTACACCTTC

V: TRBV29-1
J: TRBJ2-7
size: .
D: .
CDR3: CSVVVTHSYEQYF
DNA: TGCAGCGTTGTTGTGACTCACTCCTACGAGCAGTACTTC

V: TRBV6-2/TRBV6-3
J: TRBJ2-1
size: once
D: TRBD2
CDR3: CASSYGVREGYNEQFF
DNA: TGTGCCAGCAGTTACGGTGTGCGGGAGGGTTACAATGAGCAGTTCTTC

V: TRBV7-6
J: TRBJ1-1
size: .
D: .
CDR3: CASSGGAGAMNTEAFF
DNA: TGTGCCAGCAGCGGGGGGGCGGGGGCCATGAACACTGAAGCTTTCTTT

V: TRBV19
J: TRBJ1-2
size: .
D: .
CDR3: CASREHGYTF
DNA: TGTGCCAGTAGGGAGCATGGCTACACCTTC

V: TRBV30
J: TRBJ1-1
size: .
D: TRBD1
CDR3: CAWRAGGRITEAFF
DNA: TGTGCCTGGAGGGCAGGGGGAAGGATCACTGAAGCTTTCTTT

V: TRBV5-6
J: TRBJ2-7
size: .
D: .
CDR3: CASSHLGTGGSYEQYF
DNA: TGTGCCAGCAGCCACTTAGGGACTGGGGGATCTTACGAGCAGTACTTC

V: TRBV7-8
J: TRBJ2-7
size: once
D: .
CDR3: CASSSDLRYEQYF
DNA: TGTGCCAGCAGTTCGGACTTGCGATACGAGCAGTACTTC

V: TRBV6-1
J: TRBJ1-2
size: .
D: .
CDR3: CASSDRGIDGYTF
DNA: TGTGCCAGCAGTGATCGAGGGATCGATGGCTACACCTTC

V: TRBV9
J: TRBJ2-7
size: few
D: TRBD2
CDR3: CASSAKLAVASSYEQYF
DNA: TGTGCCAGCAGCGCTAAGCTAGCGGTGGCAAGCTCCTACGAGCAGTACTTC

V: TRBV7-9
J: TRBJ1-1
size: once
D: .
CDR3: CASSLQPGAEAFF
DNA: TGTGCCAGCAGCCTCCAGCCAGGCGCTGAAGCTTTCTTT

V: TRBV4-1
J: TRBJ1-1
size: .
D: .
CDR3: CASSQPLLGAFF
DNA: TGCGCCAGCAGCCAACCGCTCCTCGGGGCTTTCTTT

V: TRBV7-9
J: TRBJ2-5
size: .
D: TRBD1
CDR3: CASSSQGAYQGETQYF
DNA: TGTGCCAGCAGTTCTCAGGGGGCTTATCAGGGTGAGACCCAGTACTTC

V: TRBV9
J: TRBJ2-5
size: .
D: TRBD2
CDR3: CASSPGLAGGETQYF
DNA: TGTGCCAGCAGCCCGGGACTAGCGGGAGGGGAGACCCAGTACTTC

V: TRBV4-3
J: TRBJ2-7
size: .
D: .
CDR3: CASSQGQHSYEQYF
DNA: TGCGCCAGCAGCCAAGGACAGCACTCCTACGAGCAGTACTTC

V: TRBV7-9
J: TRBJ2-3
size: .
D: .
CDR3: CASSHTGWVADTQYF
DNA: TGTGCCAGCAGCCACACAGGGTGGGTCGCAGATACGCAGTATTTT

V: TRBV5-4
J: TRBJ2-7
size: .
D: .
CDR3: CASSFDRTYEQYF
DNA: TGTGCCAGCAGCTTCGACAGGACCTACGAGCAGTACTTC

V: TRBV7-9
J: TRBJ2-7
size: few
D: .
CDR3: CASSLGLPSYEQYF
DNA: TGTGCCAGCAGCCTAGGGCTCCCTTCTTACGAGCAGTACTTC

V: TRBV11-2
J: TRBJ1-1
size: .
D: .
CDR3: CASSLPSGETDTEAFF
DNA: TGTGCCAGCAGCTTACCATCAGGGGAAACGGACACTGAAGCTTTCTTT

V: TRBV7-8
J: TRBJ1-1
size: .
D: .
CDR3: CASSLRDRNTEAFF
DNA: TGTGCCAGCAGCTTACGGGATAGGAACACTGAAGCTTTCTTT

V: TRBV6-2/TRBV6-3
J: TRBJ2-7
size: .
D: TRBD1
CDR3: CASSTPTGYGYEQYF
DNA: TGTGCCAGCAGTACACCGACAGGGTACGGCTACGAGCAGTACTTC

V: TRBV7-8
J: TRBJ1-2
size: .
D: .
CDR3: CASSLSFSRSVLGWDYGYTF
DNA: TGTGCCAGCAGCTTATCCTTTTCCCGTTCCGTTTTGGGCTGGGACTATGGCTACACCTTC

V: TRBV5-4
J: TRBJ2-7
size: few
D: .
CDR3: CASSLGGDEQYF
DNA: TGTGCCAGCAGCTTGGGGGGGGACGAGCAGTACTTC

V: TRBV28
J: TRBJ2-7
size: .
D: .
CDR3: CASRNRYEQYF
DNA: TGTGCCAGCAGAAACAGATACGAGCAGTACTTC

V: TRBV9
J: TRBJ2-2
size: .
D: TRBD2
CDR3: CASLAGDTGELFF
DNA: TGTGCCAGCCTAGCGGGGGACACCGGGGAGCTGTTTTTT

V: TRBV7-2
J: TRBJ1-2
size: .
D: .
CDR3: CASSLVTGRGPIDYGYTF
DNA: TGTGCCAGCAGCTTAGTCACAGGCAGAGGACCAATAGACTATGGCTACACCTTC

V: TRBV7-2
J: TRBJ2-1
size: .
D: TRBD2
CDR3: CASSSGLAIGTQFF
DNA: TGTGCCAGCAGCTCCGGACTAGCGATCGGGACGCAGTTCTTC

V: TRBV29-1
J: TRBJ2-7
size: .
D: TRBD1
CDR3: CSVEGPVLATGTSGSYEQYF
DNA: TGCAGCGTTGAAGGCCCCGTCCTCGCGACAGGGACCTCGGGGTCCTACGAGCAGTACTTC

V: TRBV11-2
J: TRBJ2-7
size: .
D: .
CDR3: CASSLGRWSSYEQYF
DNA: TGTGCCAGCAGCTTAGGACGGTGGAGCTCCTACGAGCAGTACTTC

V: TRBV5-1
J: TRBJ2-1
size: .
D: TRBD1
CDR3: CASSSGQGNNEQFF
DNA: TGCGCCAGCAGCTCGGGACAGGGTAACAATGAGCAGTTCTTC

V: TRBV7-2
J: TRBJ2-1
size: .
D: TRBD2
CDR3: CASSLSGSVNEQFF
DNA: TGTGCCAGCAGCCTAAGCGGGAGTGTCAATGAGCAGTTCTTC

V: TRBV18
J: TRBJ2-7
size: few
D: TRBD1
CDR3: CASSPGTGAYEQYF
DNA: TGTGCCAGCTCCCCCGGGACAGGGGCATACGAGCAGTACTTC

V: TRBV18
J: TRBJ2-5
size: once
D: .
CDR3: CASSPRASETQYF
DNA: TGTGCCAGCTCACCCAGGGCATCGGAGACCCAGTACTTC

V: TRBV27
J: TRBJ2-1
size: .
D: TRBD1
CDR3: CASSHLPGQGAVDEQFF
DNA: TGTGCCAGCAGTCACCTCCCGGGACAGGGGGCGGTCGATGAGCAGTTCTTC

V: TRBV19
J: TRBJ2-7
size: .
D: .
CDR3: CASSMLGGSEQYF
DNA: TGTGCCAGTAGTATGCTCGGGGGTAGCGAGCAGTACTTC

V: TRBV28
J: TRBJ2-7
size: .
D: .
CDR3: CASSFWGRTEAYEQYF
DNA: TGTGCCAGCAGTTTTTGGGGTCGGACAGAGGCCTACGAGCAGTACTTC

V: TRBV4-1
J: TRBJ1-6
size: once
D: .
CDR3: CASSETGQLLDSPLHF
DNA: TGCGCCAGCAGCGAAACAGGACAGTTACTTGATTCACCCCTCCACTTT

V: TRBV7-6
J: TRBJ2-1
size: once
D: TRBD2
CDR3: CASSLATLGTSVGHEQFF
DNA: TGTGCCAGCAGCTTAGCGACTCTCGGGACTAGCGTCGGCCATGAGCAGTTCTTC

V: TRBV30
J: TRBJ2-2
size: .
D: TRBD2
CDR3: CAWKSAGGPWTGELFF
DNA: TGTGCCTGGAAGTCAGCGGGAGGGCCGTGGACCGGGGAGCTGTTTTTT

V: TRBV5-6
J: TRBJ2-1
size: .
D: .
CDR3: CASSFALGQFF
DNA: TGTGCCAGCAGTTTCGCCCTAGGGCAGTTCTTC

V: TRBV3-1/TRBV3-2
J: TRBJ1-1
size: .
D: .
CDR3: CASSQDLGAMNTEAFF
DNA: TGTGCCAGCAGCCAAGATTTAGGGGCTATGAACACTGAAGCTTTCTTT

V: TRBV6-2/TRBV6-3
J: TRBJ1-2
size: .
D: TRBD1
CDR3: CASSSHRGLIYGYTF
DNA: TGTGCCAGCAGTAGCCACAGGGGGCTGATCTATGGCTACACCTTC

V: TRBV7-9
J: TRBJ2-3
size: .
D: TRBD2
CDR3: CASSAPGTSGGISTQYF
DNA: TGTGCCAGCAGCGCCCCGGGGACTAGCGGGGGGATATCAACGCAGTATTTT

V: TRBV7-6
J: TRBJ2-7
size: .
D: TRBD2
CDR3: CASSTAGREPYEQYF
DNA: TGTGCCAGCAGCACAGCGGGGAGGGAACCTTACGAGCAGTACTTC

V: TRBV19
J: TRBJ1-1
size: .
D: .
CDR3: CASSIEEGSNTEAFF
DNA: TGTGCCAGTAGTATAGAAGAGGGCAGCAACACTGAAGCTTTCTTT

V: TRBV3-1/TRBV3-2
J: TRBJ2-1
size: once
D: .
CDR3: CASSQPYEQFF
DNA: TGTGCCAGCAGCCAACCCTATGAGCAGTTCTTC

V: TRBV25-1
J: TRBJ1-5
size: .
D: TRBD1
CDR3: CASSEYGQGLGPQHF
DNA: TGTGCCAGCAGTGAATATGGACAGGGGTTGGGGCCCCAGCATTTT

V: TRBV28
J: TRBJ1-6
size: .
D: .
CDR3: CASRYTGHSNSPLHF
DNA: TGTGCCAGCAGATACACGGGACACTCAAATTCACCCCTCCACTTT

V: TRBV9
J: TRBJ1-3
size: .
D: .
CDR3: CASSVAPVAGNTIYF
DNA: TGTGCCAGCAGCGTAGCCCCGGTAGCTGGAAACACCATATATTTT

V: TRBV28
J: TRBJ1-3
size: .
D: .
CDR3: CASSLDGQGSGNTIYF
DNA: TGTGCCAGCAGTTTAGATGGCCAGGGCTCTGGAAACACCATATATTTT

V: TRBV4-1
J: TRBJ1-2
size: .
D: TRBD1
CDR3: CASSPRTGENYGYTF
DNA: TGCGCCAGCAGCCCTCGGACAGGGGAGAACTATGGCTACACCTTC